This T cell receptor beta chain was observed in a study of CD8+ T cells in alopecia areata. Findings of the study overall: Normal-skin resident alphabeta T cells also appear among scalp sample sequences. Greater clonality was observed in lesional scalp samples, especially alopecia totalis/universalis, versus normal scalp.

Extraction of RNA preceded its reverse transcription into cDNA, which served as the sequencing template. Only in-frame clones appear in the TCRdb table, and some are missing; sequencing was by immunoSEQ multiplex PCR. This table holds 110,000 or so clones, 55% to 60% found once. V was clipped by 4 bases and J by 6 bases, with 8 bases between them. CDR3 size: 12 residues. Germline V gives CDR1 MGHRA, CDR2 YSYEKL. Remarks on this clone: Antigen unknown.

Peripheral blood samples and lesional scalp punch biopsies were obtained from alopecia areata patients. The sequenced material came from NKG2D-low CD8+ T cells sorted from blood. The J gene is TRBJ2-3, the V gene TRBV4-1, with D hard to call. The receptor was isolated from a human donor with alopecia areata. CDR3 loop: CASSLRADTQYF. CDR3 DNA: TGCGCCAGCAGCCTACGTGCTGATACGCAGTATTTT.